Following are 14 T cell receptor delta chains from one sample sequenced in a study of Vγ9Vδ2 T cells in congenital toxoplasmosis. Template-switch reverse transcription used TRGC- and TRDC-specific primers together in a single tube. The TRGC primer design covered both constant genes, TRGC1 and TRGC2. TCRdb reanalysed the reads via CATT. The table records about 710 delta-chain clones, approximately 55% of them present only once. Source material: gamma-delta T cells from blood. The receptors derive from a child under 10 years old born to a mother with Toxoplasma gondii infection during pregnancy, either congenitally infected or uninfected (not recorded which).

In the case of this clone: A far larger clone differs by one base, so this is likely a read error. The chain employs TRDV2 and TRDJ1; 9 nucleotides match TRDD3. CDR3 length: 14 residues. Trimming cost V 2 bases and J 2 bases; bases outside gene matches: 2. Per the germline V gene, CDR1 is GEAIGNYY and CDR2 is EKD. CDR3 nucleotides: TGTGCCTGTGACATACTGGGGGAAACCGATAAACTCATCTTT. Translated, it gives CACDILGETDKLIF.

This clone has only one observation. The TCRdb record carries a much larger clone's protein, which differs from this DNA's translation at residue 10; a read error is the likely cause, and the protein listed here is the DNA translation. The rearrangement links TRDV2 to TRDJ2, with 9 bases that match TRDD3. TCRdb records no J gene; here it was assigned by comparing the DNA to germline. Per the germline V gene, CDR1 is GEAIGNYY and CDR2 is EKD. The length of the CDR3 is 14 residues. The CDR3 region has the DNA TGTGCCTGTGACACCTGGGGGATAACAGAACAACTCTTCTTT. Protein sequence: CACDTWGITEQLFF.

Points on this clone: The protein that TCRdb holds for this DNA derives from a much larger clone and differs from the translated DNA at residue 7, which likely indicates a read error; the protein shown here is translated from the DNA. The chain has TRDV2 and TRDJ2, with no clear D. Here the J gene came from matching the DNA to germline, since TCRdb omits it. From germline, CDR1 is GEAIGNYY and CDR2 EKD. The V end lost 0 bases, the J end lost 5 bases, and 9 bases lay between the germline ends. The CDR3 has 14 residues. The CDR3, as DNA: TGTGCCTGTGACACCTGGGTGATAACAGCACAACTCTTCTTT. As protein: CACDTWVITAQLFF.

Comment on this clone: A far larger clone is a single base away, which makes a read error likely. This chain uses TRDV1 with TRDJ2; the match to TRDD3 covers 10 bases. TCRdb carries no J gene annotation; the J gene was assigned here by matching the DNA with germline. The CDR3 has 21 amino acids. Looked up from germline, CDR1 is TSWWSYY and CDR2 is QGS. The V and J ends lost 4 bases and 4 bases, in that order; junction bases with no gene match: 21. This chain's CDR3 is CALGVPLPKGMGDTETAQLFF. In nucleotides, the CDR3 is TGTGCTCTTGGGGTGCCCCTTCCTAAGGGAATGGGGGATACTGAGACAGCACAACTCTTCTTT.

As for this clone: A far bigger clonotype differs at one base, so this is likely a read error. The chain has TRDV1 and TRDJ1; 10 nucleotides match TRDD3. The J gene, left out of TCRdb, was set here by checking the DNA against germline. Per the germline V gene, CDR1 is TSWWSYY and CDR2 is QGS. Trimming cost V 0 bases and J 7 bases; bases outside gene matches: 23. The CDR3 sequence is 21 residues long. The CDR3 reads CALGELRGLFPTGGSGGKLIF. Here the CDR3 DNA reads TGTGCTCTTGGGGAACTGAGGGGTCTGTTTCCAACTGGGGGATCCGGGGGTAAACTCATCTTT.

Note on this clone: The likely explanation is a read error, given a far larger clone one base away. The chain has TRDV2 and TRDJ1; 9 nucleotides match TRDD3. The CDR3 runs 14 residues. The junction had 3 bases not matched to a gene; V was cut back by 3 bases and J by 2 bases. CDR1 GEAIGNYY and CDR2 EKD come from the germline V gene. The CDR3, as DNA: TGTGCCTGTGACGTACTGGGGGAAACCGATAAACTCATCTTT. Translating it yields CACDVLGETDKLIF.

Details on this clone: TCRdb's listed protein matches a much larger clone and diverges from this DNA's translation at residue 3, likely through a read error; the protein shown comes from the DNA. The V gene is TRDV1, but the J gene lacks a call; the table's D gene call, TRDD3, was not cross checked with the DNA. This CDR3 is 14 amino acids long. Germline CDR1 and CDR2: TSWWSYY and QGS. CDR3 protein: CAIGGPSEGIRLIF. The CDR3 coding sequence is TGTGCTATTGGGGGTCCTTCTGAGGGGATACGCCTCATCTTT.

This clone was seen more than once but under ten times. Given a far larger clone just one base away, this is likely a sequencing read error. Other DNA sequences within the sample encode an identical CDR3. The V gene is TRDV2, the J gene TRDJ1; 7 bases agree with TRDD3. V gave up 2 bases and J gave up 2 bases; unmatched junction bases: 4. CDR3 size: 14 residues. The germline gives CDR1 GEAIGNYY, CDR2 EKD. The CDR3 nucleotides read TGTGCCTGTGACATACGGGGGGATACCGATAAACTCATCTTT. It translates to CACDIRGDTDKLIF.

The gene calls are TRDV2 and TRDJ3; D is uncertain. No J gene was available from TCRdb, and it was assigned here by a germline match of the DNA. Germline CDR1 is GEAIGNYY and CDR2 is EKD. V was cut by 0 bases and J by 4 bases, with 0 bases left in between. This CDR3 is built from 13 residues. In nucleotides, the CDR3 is TGTGCCTGTGACACCTGGGACACCCGACAGATGTTTTTC. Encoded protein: CACDTWDTRQMFF.

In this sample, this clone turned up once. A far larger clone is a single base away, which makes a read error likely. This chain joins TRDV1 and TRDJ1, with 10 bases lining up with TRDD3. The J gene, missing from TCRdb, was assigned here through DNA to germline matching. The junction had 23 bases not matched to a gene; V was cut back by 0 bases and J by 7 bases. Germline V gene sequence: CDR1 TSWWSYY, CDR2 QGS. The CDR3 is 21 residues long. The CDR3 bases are TGTGCTCTTGGGGAACTGATGGGTCTGCTTCCAACTGGGGGATCCGGGGGTAAACTCATCTTT. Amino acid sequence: CALGELMGLLPTGGSGGKLIF.

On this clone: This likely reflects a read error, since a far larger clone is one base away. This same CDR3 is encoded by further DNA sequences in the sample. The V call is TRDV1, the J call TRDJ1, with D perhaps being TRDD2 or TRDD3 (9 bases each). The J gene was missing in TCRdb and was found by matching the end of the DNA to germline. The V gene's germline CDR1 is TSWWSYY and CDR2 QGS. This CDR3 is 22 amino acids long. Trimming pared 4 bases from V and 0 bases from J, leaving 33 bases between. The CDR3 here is CALGVSPSYLSGGYRDTDKLIF. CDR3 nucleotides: TGTGCTCTTGGGGTCTCACCTTCCTACTTATCCGGGGGATACCGGGACACCGATAAACTCATCTTT.

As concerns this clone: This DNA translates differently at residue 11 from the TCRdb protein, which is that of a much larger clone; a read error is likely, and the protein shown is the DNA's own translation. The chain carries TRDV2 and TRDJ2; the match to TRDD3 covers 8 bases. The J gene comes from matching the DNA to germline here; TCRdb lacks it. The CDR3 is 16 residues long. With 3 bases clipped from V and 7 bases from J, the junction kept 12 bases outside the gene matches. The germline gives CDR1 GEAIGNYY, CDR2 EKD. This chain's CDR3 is CACDALLGVYLAQLFF. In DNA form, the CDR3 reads TGTGCCTGTGACGCTCTACTGGGGGTCTACCTAGCACAACTCTTCTTT.

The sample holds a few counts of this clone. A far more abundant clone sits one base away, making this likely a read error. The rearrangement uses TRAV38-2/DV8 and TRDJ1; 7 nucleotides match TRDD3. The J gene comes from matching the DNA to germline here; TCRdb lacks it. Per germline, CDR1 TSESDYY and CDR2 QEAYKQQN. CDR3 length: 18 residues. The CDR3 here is CAYRSATDWGGYTDKLIF. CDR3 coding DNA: TGTGCGTATAGGAGCGCTACTGACTGGGGAGGGTACACCGATAAACTCATCTTT.

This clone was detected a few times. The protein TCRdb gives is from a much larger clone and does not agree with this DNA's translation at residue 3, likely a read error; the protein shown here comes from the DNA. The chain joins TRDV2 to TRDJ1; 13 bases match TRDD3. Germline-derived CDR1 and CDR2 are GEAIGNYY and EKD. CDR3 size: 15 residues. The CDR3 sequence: CAFDTANWGIRRLIF. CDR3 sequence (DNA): TGTGCCTTTGACACCGCCAACTGGGGGATACGAAGACTCATCTTT.